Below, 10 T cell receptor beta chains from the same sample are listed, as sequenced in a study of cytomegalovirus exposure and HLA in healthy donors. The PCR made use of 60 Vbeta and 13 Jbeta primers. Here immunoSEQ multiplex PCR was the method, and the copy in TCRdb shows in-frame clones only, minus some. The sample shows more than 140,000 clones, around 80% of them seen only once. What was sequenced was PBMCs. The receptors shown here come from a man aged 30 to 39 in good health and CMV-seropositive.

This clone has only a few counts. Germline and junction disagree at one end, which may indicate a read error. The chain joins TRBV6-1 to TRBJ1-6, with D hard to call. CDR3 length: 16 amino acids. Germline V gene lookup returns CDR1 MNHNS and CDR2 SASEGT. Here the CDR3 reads CASSGDPVSYNPPLHF. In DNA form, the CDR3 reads TGTGCCAGCAGTGGAGATCCGGTCTCCTATAATCCACCCCTCCACTTT.

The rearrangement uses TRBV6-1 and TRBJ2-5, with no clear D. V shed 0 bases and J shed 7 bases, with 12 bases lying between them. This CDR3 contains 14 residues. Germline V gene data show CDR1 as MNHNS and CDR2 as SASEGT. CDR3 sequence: CASSEAVGRLTQYF. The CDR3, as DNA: TGTGCCAGCAGTGAAGCGGTGGGCAGATTGACCCAGTACTTC.

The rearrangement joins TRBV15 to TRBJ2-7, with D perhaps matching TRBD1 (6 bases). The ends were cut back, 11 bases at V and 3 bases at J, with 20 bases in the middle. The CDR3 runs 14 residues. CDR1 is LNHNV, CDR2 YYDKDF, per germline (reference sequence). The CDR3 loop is CAPHGEQGVYEQYF. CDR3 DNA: TGTGCCCCACACGGCGAACAGGGAGTCTACGAGCAGTACTTC.

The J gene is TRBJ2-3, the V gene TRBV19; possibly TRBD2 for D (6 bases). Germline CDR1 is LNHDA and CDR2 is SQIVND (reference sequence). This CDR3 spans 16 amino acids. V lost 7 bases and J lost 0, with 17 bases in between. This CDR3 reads CASNPTGGASTDTQYF. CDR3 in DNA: TGTGCCAGTAACCCGACGGGCGGGGCGAGCACAGATACGCAGTATTTT.

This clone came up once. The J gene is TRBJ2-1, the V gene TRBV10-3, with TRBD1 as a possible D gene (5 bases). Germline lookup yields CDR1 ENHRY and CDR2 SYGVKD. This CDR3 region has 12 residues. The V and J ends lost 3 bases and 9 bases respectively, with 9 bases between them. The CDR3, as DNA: TGTGCCATCAGTGACAGGGTCTTTGAGCAGTTCTTC. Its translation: CAISDRVFEQFF.

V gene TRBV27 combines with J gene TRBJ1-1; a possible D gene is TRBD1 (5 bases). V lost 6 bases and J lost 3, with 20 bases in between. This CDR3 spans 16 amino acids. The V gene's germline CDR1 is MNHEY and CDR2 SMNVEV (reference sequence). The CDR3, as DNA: TGTGCCAGCAGCCCCCGGCGGGGGGTTGAGGACACTGAAGCTTTCTTT. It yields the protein CASSPRRGVEDTEAFF.

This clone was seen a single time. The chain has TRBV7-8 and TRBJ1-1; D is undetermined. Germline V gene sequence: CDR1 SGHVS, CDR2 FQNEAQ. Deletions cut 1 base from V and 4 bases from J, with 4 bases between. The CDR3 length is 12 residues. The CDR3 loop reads CASSLDSTEAFF. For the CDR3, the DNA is TGTGCCAGCAGCTTAGACAGCACTGAAGCTTTCTTT.

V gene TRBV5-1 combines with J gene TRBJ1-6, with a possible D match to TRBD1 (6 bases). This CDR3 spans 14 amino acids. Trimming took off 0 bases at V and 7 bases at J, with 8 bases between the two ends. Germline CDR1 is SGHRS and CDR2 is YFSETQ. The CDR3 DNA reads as TGCGCCAGCAGCTTGGACAGGGTCAATTCACCCCTCCACTTT. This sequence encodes CASSLDRVNSPLHF.

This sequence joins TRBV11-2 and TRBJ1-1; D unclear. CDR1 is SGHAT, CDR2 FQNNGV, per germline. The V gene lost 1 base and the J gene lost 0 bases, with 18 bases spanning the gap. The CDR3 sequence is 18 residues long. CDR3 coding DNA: TGTGCCAGCAGCTTAGGTATGGCGGGTTTCTCTTTGAACACTGAAGCTTTCTTT. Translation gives CASSLGMAGFSLNTEAFF.

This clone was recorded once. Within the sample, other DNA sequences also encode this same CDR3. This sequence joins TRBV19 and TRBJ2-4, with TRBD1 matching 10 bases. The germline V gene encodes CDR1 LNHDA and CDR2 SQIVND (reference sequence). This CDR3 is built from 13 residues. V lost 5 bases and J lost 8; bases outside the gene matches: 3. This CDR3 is CASSRDRGYIQYF. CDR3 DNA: TGTGCCAGTAGTCGGGACAGGGGATACATTCAGTACTTC.